This T cell receptor (beta chain) was found in a study of cytomegalovirus exposure and HLA in healthy donors. Vbeta (60) and Jbeta (13) primers were used in the PCR. In the study's own analysis: As a later analysis found, there were about 80 million unique TCR beta chains, of which roughly 11 million were shared. Generated by immunoSEQ multiplex PCR, the TCRdb table keeps only in-frame clones and is missing some. The V and J calls and clone size were taken over from that table, and D and trimming were inferred from the DNA. This table lists 170,000 or so clones. Study results and limitations: The study assumed roughly uniform donor sequencing depth for presence/absence analyses. Most CMV-associated TCR beta chains appeared HLA-restricted in a later analysis.

CDR3 length: 15 amino acids. In germline, CDR1 is MNHEY, CDR2 SMNVEV (reference sequence). V dropped 7 bases and J dropped 4; count of bases not matched to a gene: 7. In regard to this clone: The antigen is not known.

Whereas donors were nominally healthy upon sampling, unrecorded immune exposures were probable. What was sequenced was PBMCs. The chain carries TRBV27 and TRBJ2-3, with 11 bases that match TRBD1. This receptor was obtained from a man aged 25 to 45 in good health and CMV-seronegative. The CDR3 DNA sequence: TGTGCCAGCACTATGTGGACAGGGGGCGCAGATACGCAGTATTTT. It yields the protein CASTMWTGGADTQYF.